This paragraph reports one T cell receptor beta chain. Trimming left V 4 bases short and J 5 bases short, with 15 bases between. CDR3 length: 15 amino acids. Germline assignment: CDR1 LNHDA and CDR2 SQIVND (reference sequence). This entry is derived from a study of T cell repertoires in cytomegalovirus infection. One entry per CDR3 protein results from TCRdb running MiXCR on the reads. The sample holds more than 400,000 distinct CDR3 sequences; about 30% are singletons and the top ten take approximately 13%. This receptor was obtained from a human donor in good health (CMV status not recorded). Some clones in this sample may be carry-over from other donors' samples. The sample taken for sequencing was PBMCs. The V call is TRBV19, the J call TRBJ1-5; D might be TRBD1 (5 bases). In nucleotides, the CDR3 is TGTGCCAGTAGTAGGGCCCGAGACAGTTATCAGCCCCAGCATTTT. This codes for CASSRARDSYQPQHF.